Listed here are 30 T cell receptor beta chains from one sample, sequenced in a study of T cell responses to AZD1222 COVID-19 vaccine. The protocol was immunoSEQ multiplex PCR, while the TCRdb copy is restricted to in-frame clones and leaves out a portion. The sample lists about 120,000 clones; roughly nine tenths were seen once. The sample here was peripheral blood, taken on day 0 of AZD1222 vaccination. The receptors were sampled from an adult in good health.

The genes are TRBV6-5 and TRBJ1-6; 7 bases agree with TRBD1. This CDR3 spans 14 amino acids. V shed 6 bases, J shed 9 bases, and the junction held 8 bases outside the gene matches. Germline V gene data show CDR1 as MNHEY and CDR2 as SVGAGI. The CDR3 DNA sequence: TGTGCCAGCAGGGCGACAGGGACGACTTCACCCCTCCACTTT. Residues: CASRATGTTSPLHF.

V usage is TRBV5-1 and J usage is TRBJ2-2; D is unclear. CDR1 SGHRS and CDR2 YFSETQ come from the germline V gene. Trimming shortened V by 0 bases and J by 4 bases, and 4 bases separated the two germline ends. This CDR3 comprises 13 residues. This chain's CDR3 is CASSLDPTGELFF. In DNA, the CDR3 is TGCGCCAGCAGCTTGGACCCCACCGGGGAGCTGTTTTTT.

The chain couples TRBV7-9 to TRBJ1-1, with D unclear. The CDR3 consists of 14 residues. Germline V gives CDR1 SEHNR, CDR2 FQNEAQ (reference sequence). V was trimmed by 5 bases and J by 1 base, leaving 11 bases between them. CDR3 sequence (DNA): TGTGCCAGCAGCGCCCGTTGGGCGAACACTGAAGCTTTCTTT. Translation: CASSARWANTEAFF.

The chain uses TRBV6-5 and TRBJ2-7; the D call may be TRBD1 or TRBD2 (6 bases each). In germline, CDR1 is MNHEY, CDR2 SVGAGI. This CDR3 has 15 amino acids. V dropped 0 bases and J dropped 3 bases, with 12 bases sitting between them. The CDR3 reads CASSYSPGADYEQYF. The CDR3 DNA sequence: TGTGCCAGCAGTTACTCGCCGGGGGCCGACTACGAGCAGTACTTC.

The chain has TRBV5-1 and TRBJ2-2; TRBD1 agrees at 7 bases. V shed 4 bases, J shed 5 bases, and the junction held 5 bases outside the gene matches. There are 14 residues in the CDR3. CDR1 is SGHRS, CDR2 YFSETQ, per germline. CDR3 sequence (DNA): TGCGCCAGCAGCAAGGGACAGCCAACCGGGGAGCTGTTTTTT. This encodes CASSKGQPTGELFF.

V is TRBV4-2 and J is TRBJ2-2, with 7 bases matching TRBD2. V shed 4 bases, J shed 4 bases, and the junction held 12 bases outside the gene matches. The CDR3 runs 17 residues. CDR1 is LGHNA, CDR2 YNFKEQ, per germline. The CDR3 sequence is CASSRGEGVGFTGELFF. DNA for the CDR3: TGTGCCAGCAGCCGGGGGGAGGGAGTTGGGTTCACCGGGGAGCTGTTTTTT.

The CDR3 loop reads CASSQVIWEKLFF. The CDR3 region has the DNA TGCGCCAGCAGCCAAGTGATTTGGGAAAAACTGTTTTTT. V is TRBV4-3 and J is TRBJ1-4; D is ambiguous. This CDR3 is 13 amino acids long. With 1 base removed from V and 8 bases from J, the gap between germline ends came to 8 bases. The germline gives CDR1 LGHNA, CDR2 YSLEER.

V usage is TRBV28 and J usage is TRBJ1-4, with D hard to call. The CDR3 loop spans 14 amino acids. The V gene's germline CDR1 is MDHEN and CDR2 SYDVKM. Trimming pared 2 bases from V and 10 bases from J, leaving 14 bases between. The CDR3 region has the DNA TGTGCCAGCAGTTTAGTGGGATTACCGGGAAAACTGTTTTTT. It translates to CASSLVGLPGKLFF.

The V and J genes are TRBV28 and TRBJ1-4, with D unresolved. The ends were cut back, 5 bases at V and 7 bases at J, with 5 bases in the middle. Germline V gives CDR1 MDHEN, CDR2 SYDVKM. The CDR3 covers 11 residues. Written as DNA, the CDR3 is TGTGCCAGCAGTGTAGGTGAAAAACTGTTTTTT. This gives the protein CASSVGEKLFF.

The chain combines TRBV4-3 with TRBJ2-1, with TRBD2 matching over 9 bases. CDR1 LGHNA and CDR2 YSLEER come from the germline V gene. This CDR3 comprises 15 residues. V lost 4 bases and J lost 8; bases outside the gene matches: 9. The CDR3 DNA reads TGCGCCAGCAGCCGGGGACTAGCAGGGCTCGATGAGCAGTTCTTC. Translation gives CASSRGLAGLDEQFF.

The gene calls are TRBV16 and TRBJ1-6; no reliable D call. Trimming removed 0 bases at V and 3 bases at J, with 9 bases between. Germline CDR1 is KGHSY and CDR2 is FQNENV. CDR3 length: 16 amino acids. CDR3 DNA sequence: TGTGCCAGCAGCCAATCCCAACAGAGCTATAATTCACCCCTCCACTTT. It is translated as CASSQSQQSYNSPLHF. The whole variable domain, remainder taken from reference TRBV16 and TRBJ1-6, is GEEVAQTPKHLVRGEGQKAKLYCAPIKGHSYVFWYQQVLKNEFKFLISFQNENVFDETGMPKERFSAKCLPNSPCSLEIQATKLEDSAVYFCASSQSQQSYNSPLHFGNGTRLTVT.

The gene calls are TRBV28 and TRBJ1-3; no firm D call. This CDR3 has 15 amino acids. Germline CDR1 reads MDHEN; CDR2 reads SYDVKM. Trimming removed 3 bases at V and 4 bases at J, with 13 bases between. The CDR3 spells CASSFLPHRGNTIYF. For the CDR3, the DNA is TGTGCCAGCAGTTTTCTTCCTCATCGGGGAAACACCATATATTTT.

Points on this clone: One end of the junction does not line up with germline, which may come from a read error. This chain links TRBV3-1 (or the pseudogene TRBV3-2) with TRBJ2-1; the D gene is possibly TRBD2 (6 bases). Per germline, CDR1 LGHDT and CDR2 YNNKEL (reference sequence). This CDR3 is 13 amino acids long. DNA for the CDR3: TGTGCCAGCAGCCAAGCGGGCGGGGCAGAGCCGATCTTC. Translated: CASSQAGGAEPIF.

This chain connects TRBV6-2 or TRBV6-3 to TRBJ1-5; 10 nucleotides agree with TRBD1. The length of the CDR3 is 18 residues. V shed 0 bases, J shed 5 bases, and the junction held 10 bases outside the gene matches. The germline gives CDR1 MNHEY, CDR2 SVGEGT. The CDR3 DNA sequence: TGTGCCAGCAGTTACTCCTACTTATCCGGGACAGGGGATCAGCCCCAGCATTTT. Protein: CASSYSYLSGTGDQPQHF.

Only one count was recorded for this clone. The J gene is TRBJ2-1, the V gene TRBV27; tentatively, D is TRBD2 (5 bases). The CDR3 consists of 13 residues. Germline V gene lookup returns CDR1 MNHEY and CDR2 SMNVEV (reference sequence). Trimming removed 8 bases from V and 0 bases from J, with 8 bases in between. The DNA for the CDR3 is TGTGCCAGCGGACGGGACTCCTACAATGAGCAGTTCTTC. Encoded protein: CASGRDSYNEQFF.

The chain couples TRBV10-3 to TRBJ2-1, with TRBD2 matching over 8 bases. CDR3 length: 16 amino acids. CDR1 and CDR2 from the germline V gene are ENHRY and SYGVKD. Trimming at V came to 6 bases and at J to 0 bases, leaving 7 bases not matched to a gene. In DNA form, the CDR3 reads TGTGCCATCAGCACTAGCGGAGAAAGCTCCTACAATGAGCAGTTCTTC. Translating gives CAISTSGESSYNEQFF.

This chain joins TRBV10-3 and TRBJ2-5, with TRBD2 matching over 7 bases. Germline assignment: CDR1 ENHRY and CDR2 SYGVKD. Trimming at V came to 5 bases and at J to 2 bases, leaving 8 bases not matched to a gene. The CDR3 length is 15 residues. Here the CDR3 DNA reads TGTGCCATCAGTCGTGGGGGGGGTAAACAAGAGACCCAGTACTTC. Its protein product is CAISRGGGKQETQYF.

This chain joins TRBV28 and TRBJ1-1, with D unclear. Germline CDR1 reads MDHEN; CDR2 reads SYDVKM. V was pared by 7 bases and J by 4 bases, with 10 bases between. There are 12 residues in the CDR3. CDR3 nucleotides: TGTGCCAGCACCTGGGAGGGCACTGAAGCTTTCTTT. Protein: CASTWEGTEAFF.

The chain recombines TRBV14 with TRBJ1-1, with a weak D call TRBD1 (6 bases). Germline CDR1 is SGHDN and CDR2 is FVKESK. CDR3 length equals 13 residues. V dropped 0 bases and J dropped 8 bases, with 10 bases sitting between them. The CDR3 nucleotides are TGTGCCAGCAGCCAAGACTTTGGGGGCGAAGCTTTCTTT. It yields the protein CASSQDFGGEAFF.

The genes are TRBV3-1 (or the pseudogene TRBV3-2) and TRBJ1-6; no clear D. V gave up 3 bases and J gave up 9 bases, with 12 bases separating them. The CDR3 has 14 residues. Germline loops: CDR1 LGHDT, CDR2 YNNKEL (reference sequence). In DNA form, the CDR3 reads TGTGCCAGCAGCCAGGAGTGGACGGGTTCACCCCTCCACTTT. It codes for CASSQEWTGSPLHF.

CDR3 DNA sequence: TGTGCCAGCAGCTTAGCATCGGGGCGCCAAGAGACCCAGTACTTC. Translating it yields CASSLASGRQETQYF. J is TRBJ2-5 and V is TRBV7-2, with D perhaps matching TRBD1 or TRBD2 (5 bases each). The length of the CDR3 is 15 residues. The V gene lost 0 bases and the J gene lost 1 base, with 9 bases spanning the gap. CDR1 and CDR2 (germline): SGHTA, FQGNSA.

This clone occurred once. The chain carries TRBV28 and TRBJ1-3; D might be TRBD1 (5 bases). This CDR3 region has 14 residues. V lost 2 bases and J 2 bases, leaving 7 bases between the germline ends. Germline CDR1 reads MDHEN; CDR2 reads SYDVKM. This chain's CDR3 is CASSLRGAGNTIYF. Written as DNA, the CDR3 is TGTGCCAGCAGTTTACGGGGGGCTGGAAACACCATATATTTT.

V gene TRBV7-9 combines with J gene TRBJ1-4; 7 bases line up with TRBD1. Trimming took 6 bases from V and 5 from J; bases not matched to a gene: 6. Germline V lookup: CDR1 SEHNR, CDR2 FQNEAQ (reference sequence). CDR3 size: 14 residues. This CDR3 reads CASSEGTVNEKLFF. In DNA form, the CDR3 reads TGTGCCAGCAGTGAGGGGACAGTCAATGAAAAACTGTTTTTT.

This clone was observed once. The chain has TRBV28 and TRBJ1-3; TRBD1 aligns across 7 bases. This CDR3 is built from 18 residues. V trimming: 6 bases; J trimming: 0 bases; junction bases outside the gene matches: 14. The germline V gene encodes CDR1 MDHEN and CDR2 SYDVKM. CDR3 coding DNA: TGTGCCAGCAGCTTCTGGTCGACAGGGCGCATCTCTGGAAACACCATATATTTT. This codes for CASSFWSTGRISGNTIYF.

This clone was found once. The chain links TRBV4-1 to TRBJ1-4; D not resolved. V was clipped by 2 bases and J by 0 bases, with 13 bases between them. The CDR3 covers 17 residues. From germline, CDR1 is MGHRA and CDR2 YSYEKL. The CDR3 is CASSQLLTRATNEKLFF. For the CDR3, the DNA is TGCGCCAGCAGCCAACTTCTAACAAGAGCAACTAATGAAAAACTGTTTTTT.

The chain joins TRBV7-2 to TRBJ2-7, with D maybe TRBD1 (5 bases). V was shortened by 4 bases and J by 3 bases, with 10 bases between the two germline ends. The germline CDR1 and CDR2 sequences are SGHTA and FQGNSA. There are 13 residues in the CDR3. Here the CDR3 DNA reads TGTGCCAGCAGCTCCGGCGACAGCTACGAGCAGTACTTC. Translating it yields CASSSGDSYEQYF.

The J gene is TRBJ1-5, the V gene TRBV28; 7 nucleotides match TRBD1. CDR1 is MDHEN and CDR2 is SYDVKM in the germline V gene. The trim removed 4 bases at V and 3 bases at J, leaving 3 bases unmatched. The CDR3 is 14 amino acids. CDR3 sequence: CASSSGQNNQPQHF. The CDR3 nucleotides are TGTGCCAGCAGTTCGGGACAGAACAATCAGCCCCAGCATTTT. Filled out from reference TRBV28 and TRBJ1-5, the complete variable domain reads DVKVTQSSRYLVKRTGEKVFLECVQDMDHENMFWYRQDPGLGLRLIYFSYDVKMKEKGDIPEGYSVSREKKERFSLILESASTNQTSMYLCASSSGQNNQPQHFGDGTRLSIL.

The CDR3 region is CASSPGQGTYYGYTF. In DNA form, the CDR3 reads TGTGCCAGCAGCCCGGGACAGGGAACTTACTATGGCTACACCTTC. The chain links TRBV7-8 to TRBJ1-2; 9 nucleotides align to TRBD1. Looked up from germline, CDR1 is SGHVS and CDR2 is FQNEAQ. The CDR3 has 15 residues. V was clipped by 5 bases and J by 3 bases; unmatched bases: 7.

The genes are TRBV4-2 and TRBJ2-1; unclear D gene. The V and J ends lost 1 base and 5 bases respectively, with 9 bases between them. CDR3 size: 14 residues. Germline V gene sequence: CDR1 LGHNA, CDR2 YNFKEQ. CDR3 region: CASSQGTAHNEQFF. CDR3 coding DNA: TGTGCCAGCAGCCAAGGTACAGCCCACAATGAGCAGTTCTTC.

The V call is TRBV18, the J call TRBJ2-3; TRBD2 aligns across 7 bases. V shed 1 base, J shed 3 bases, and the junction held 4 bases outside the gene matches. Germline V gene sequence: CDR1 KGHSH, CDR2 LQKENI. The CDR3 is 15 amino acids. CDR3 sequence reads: CASSPQGGTTDTQYF. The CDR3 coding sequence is TGTGCCAGCTCACCACAGGGAGGGACTACAGATACGCAGTATTTT.